Listed here is a single TCR beta chain. Its antigen is not yet known. Per-base quality was not reported, and no clone a single base away is much larger than it. Patients with autoimmune disease history or receiving systemic immunosuppression were excluded from the trial. Peripheral blood for TCR sequencing was collected from all dose cohorts at baseline, on cycle 4 day 1, and on cycle 7 day 1. Samples came from an open-label, multicenter, first-in-human phase I dose-escalation trial of ivuxolimab. Adults with locally advanced or metastatic melanoma, renal cell, hepatocellular, or head and neck squamous cell carcinoma were enrolled in the trial. Before TCR sequencing, CD4+ T cells and CD8+ T cells were sorted from peripheral blood as separate populations. These data come from a study of OX40 agonist ivuxolimab in advanced cancers. Turning to the overall study: Ivuxolimab was an agonistic, fully human IgG2 monoclonal antibody directed against OX40 (CD134), a costimulatory receptor. The point of sequencing TCRbeta in the periphery was to test whether ivuxolimab changed TCR sequence diversity and drove clonal T-cell expansion. The monotherapy dose-escalation portion (N of about 57 patients) of the phase I ivuxolimab trial is reported in the paper. A male proportion of 82.7% and a mean age of approximately 55 years, ranging from 23 to 79, were recorded for the dose-escalation cohort. Of the approximately 53 patients in dose escalation, about 20 had hepatocellular carcinoma, some 15 had melanoma, 9 had renal cell carcinoma and 9 had head and neck cancer. Prior anti-PD-1, anti-PD-L1 or anti-CTLA-4 therapy was permitted, and 30% to 45% of dose-escalation patients had received checkpoint inhibitors. Intravenous ivuxolimab was administered to patients every 2 weeks at six dose levels: 0.01, 0.1, 0.3, 1.5, 3 and 10 mg/kg. Partial responses were achieved by three dose-escalation patients, of whom one had hepatocellular carcinoma and two had cutaneous melanoma.

CDR1 is given as MNHEY and CDR2 as SVGAGI, both from the germline V gene. The cysteine opens and the phenylalanine closes a CDR3 of 14 amino acids. Just CDR3 DNA is preserved here, 42 bases in frame from base 1. Ends trimmed: V by 5 bases, J by 4 bases; bases unmatched to a gene: 4. The full study reports these points: The antigen specificity of the clonally expanded peripheral T cells was not determined. In partial responders in the 0.1-3.0 mg/kg groups, normalized peripheral clonal expansion was found to be among the lowest, especially among CD8+ T cells. After ivuxolimab, expanded clones were on average more numerous among CD8+ T cells than among CD4+ T cells. At doses of 0.1 to 3.0 mg/kg, clonal expansion of both CD4+ and CD8+ T cells in blood was seen between baseline and week 6. Low levels of normalized T-cell clonal expansion were also seen in some patients who did not respond.

Genomic DNA was extracted from sorted cells for sequencing of the TCRbeta CDR3 region. The immunoSEQ Assay was used for sequencing of TCRbeta CDR3 regions. TCRdb's version of the immuneACCESS table is confined to in-frame rearrangements and falls short of the full clone set. An unresolved V gene accounts for under half of the shortfall where checked; the remainder is of unknown origin. The sample table shows under 65,000 clones, and approximately 79% are seen once. Approximately 2.2% of the sample is in the top ten clones. The specimen was CD4+ or CD8+ T cells sorted from blood, collected in a trial of the OX40 agonist ivuxolimab. The TCR originated in an adult with an advanced solid tumor such as melanoma, head and neck, liver or kidney cancer. Rearrangement joined TRBV6-5 to TRBJ2-7; TRBD2 matches 11 bases in the middle. This receptor has the CDR3 CASSQGTSGYEQYF. The sequence in DNA is TGTGCCAGCAGTCAAGGGACTAGCGGTTACGAGCAGTACTTC.